This T cell receptor (beta chain) originates from a study of OX40 agonist ivuxolimab in advanced cancers. The CDR3 covers 13 residues. Trimming took 0 bases from V and 4 from J, leaving 9 bases between them. CDR1 GTSNPN and CDR2 SVGIG come from the germline V gene (reference sequence). On this clone: At the DNA level, this CDR3 is encoded by other sequences in the same sample as well.

Produced via immunoSEQ multiplex PCR; TCRdb's table is partial and in-frame only. The repertoire consists of 60,000 to 95,000 clones, with more than 75% occurring once and the leading ten covering 0.3% to 0.45%. The TCR was taken from an adult with an advanced solid tumor such as melanoma, head and neck, liver or kidney cancer. The J gene is TRBJ1-1, the V gene TRBV30, with D maybe TRBD1 (6 bases). The sequences come from CD4+ or CD8+ T cells sorted from blood, collected in a trial of the OX40 agonist ivuxolimab. The CDR3 DNA follows: TGTGCCTGGAGTGTCAGGGGCTCCACTGAAGCTTTCTTT. This encodes CAWSVRGSTEAFF.